Below are 10 T cell receptor beta chains sequenced from a single sample in a study of OX40 agonist ivuxolimab in advanced cancers. The protocol used for the library was the immunoSEQ multiplex PCR assay. TCRdb's version of the immuneACCESS table is confined to in-frame rearrangements and falls short of the full clone set. An unresolved V gene accounts for under half of the shortfall where checked; the remainder is of unknown origin. This sample holds around 75,000 clones; about nine tenths were observed only once. Jointly, the top ten make up around 2.6% of the sample. Sequenced here: CD4+ or CD8+ T cells sorted from blood, sampled in a trial of the OX40 agonist ivuxolimab. These receptors came from an adult with an advanced solid tumor such as melanoma, head and neck, liver or kidney cancer.

This chain connects TRBV7-9 to TRBJ1-2; D is unresolved. The germline CDR1 and CDR2 sequences are SEHNR and FQNEAQ (reference sequence). The V gene lost 6 bases and the J gene lost 4 bases, with 18 bases spanning the gap. The CDR3 consists of 15 residues. The DNA for the CDR3 is TGTGCCAGCAGAGGGCCTGCGCAGGCGGTCTATGGCTACACCTTC. Amino acids: CASRGPAQAVYGYTF.

The chain joins TRBV9 to TRBJ2-5; TRBD2 agrees at 7 bases. The V gene's germline CDR1 is SGDLS and CDR2 YYNGEE. With V trimmed by 0 bases and J by 2 bases, 13 bases remained unmatched. This CDR3 has 18 residues. The CDR3 DNA reads as TGTGCCAGCAGCGTAGCTGGACCTAGCGTCGGGGGGCAAGAGACCCAGTACTTC. Protein: CASSVAGPSVGGQETQYF.

The V call is TRBV4-1, the J call TRBJ2-2, with unresolved D. CDR3 length: 16 amino acids. Trimming stripped 1 base from V and 4 bases from J, with 13 bases between. Germline lookup yields CDR1 MGHRA and CDR2 YSYEKL. The CDR3 DNA reads as TGCGCCAGCAGCCAAGTGGATCTCATCTCCACCGGGGAGCTGTTTTTT. Encoded protein: CASSQVDLISTGELFF.

Of note for this clone: The same CDR3 also results from other DNA sequences found in this sample. This chain links TRBV27 with TRBJ1-4, with no clear D. Trimming pared 6 bases from V and 6 bases from J, leaving 14 bases between. Per the germline V gene, CDR1 is MNHEY and CDR2 is SMNVEV (reference sequence). The CDR3 consists of 14 residues. CDR3 loop: CASRSRSLYEKLFF. The CDR3 DNA sequence: TGTGCCAGCAGGAGCAGATCACTTTATGAAAAACTGTTTTTT.

This clone showed up just once. The chain employs TRBV5-8 and TRBJ1-3; D gene unclear. Germline CDR1 reads SGHTS; CDR2 reads YDEGEE. CDR3 length: 14 residues. V was clipped by 4 bases and J by 0 bases, with 8 bases between them. CDR3 sequence reads: CASSIGISGNTIYF. CDR3 coding DNA: TGTGCCAGCAGCATCGGGATCTCTGGAAACACCATATATTTT.

CDR3 sequence reads: CASSVAFGPQETQYF. CDR3 coding DNA: TGTGCCAGCAGCGTTGCTTTTGGGCCTCAAGAGACCCAGTACTTC. This chain joins TRBV11-2 and TRBJ2-5, with D hard to call. V was pared by 5 bases and J by 2 bases, with 15 bases between. The CDR3 consists of 15 residues. CDR1 is SGHAT, CDR2 FQNNGV, per germline.

The CDR3 here is CASSFLAEQYF. The CDR3 DNA follows: TGTGCCAGCAGTTTTTTGGCGGAGCAGTACTTC. V is TRBV27 and J is TRBJ2-7; D gene unclear. Germline lookup yields CDR1 MNHEY and CDR2 SMNVEV (reference sequence). CDR3 length: 11 amino acids. V dropped 3 bases and J dropped 7 bases, with 7 bases sitting between them.

The chain links TRBV6-5 to TRBJ2-3; D is perhaps TRBD1 (6 bases). Germline lookup yields CDR1 MNHEY and CDR2 SVGAGI. The length of the CDR3 is 15 residues. V lost 6 bases to trimming and J lost 2 bases, with 15 bases between them. The CDR3 DNA follows: TGTGCCAGCAGACATACAGGGCGTACCACAGATACGCAGTATTTT. Its protein product is CASRHTGRTTDTQYF.

V and J are TRBV11-2 and TRBJ2-3, with D unresolved. The CDR3 spans 14 residues. V shed 1 base and J shed 6 bases, with 11 bases lying between them. Germline V CDR1 and CDR2: SGHAT, FQNNGV. CDR3 sequence: CASSLVSGRDTQYF. CDR3 DNA: TGTGCCAGCAGCTTAGTAAGTGGCAGGGATACGCAGTATTTT.

The chain employs TRBV30 and TRBJ1-2; 9 bases line up with TRBD1. Germline trimming cut 5 bases from V and 8 bases from J; bases unmatched to any gene: 6. Germline lookup yields CDR1 GTSNPN and CDR2 SVGIG (reference sequence). This CDR3 is 12 amino acids long. The CDR3 coding sequence is TGTGCCTGGTCAACAGGGGGCGGCGGCTACACCTTC. Its protein is CAWSTGGGGYTF.